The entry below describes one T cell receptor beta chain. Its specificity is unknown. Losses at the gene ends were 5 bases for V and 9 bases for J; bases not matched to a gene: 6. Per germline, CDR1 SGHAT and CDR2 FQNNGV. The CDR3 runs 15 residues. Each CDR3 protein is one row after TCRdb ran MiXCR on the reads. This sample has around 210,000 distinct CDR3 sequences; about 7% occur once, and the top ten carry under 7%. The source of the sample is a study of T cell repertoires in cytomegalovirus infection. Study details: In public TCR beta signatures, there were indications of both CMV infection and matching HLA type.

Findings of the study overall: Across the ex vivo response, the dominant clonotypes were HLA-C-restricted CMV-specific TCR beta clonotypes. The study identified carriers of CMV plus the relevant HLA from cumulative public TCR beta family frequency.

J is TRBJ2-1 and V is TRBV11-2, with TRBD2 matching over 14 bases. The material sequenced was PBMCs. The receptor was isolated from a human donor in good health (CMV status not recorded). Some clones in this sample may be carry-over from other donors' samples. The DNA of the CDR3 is TGTGCCAGCAGCAGACTAGCGGGGGGGTTGGGTGAGCAGTTCTTC. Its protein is CASSRLAGGLGEQFF.